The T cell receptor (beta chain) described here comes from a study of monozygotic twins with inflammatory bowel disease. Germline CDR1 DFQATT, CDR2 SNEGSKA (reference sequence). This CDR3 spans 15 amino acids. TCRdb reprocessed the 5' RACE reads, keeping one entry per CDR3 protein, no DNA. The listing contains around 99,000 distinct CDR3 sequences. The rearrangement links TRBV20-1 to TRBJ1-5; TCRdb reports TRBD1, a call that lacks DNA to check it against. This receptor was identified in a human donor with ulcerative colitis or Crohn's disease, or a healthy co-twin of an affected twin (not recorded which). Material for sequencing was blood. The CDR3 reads CSAVGGSGGNQPQHF.